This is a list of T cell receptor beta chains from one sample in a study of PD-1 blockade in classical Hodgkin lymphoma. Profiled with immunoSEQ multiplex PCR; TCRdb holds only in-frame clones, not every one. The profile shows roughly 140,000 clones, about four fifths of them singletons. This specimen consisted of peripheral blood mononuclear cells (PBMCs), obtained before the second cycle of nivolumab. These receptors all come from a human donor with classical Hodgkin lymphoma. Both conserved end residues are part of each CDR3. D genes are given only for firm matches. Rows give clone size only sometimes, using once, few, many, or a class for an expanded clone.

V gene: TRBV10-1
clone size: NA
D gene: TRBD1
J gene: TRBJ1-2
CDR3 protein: CASSEPTIQGARCYGYTF
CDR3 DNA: TGCGCCAGCAGTGAGCCGACAATCCAGGGGGCGCGTTGCTATGGCTACACCTTC

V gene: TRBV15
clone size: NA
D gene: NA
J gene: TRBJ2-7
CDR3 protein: CATRPGDQIGRRDEQYF
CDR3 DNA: TGTGCCACGAGGCCGGGGGATCAAATCGGGCGAAGGGACGAGCAGTACTTC

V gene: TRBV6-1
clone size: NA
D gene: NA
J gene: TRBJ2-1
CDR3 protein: CASSEALRIAGGNNEQFF
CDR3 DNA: TGTGCCAGCAGTGAAGCGCTTCGAATAGCAGGGGGGAACAATGAGCAGTTCTTC

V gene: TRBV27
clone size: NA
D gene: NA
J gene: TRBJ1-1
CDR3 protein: CASRPLPGSSDTEAFF
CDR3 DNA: TGTGCCAGCAGACCCCTCCCCGGATCTTCAGACACTGAAGCTTTCTTT

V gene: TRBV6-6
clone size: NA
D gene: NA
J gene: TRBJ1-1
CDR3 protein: CASRLSTSGTEAFF
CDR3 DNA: TGTGCCAGCAGGCTCTCGACCTCCGGGACAGAAGCTTTCTTT

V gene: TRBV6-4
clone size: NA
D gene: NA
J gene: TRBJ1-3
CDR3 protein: CASSPGVFGTIYF
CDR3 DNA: TGTGCCAGCAGCCCCGGGGTCTTTGGGACCATATATTTT

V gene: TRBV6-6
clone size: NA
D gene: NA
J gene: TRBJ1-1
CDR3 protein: CASSSVAQVRTEAFF
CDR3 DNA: TGTGCCAGCAGTTCAGTTGCACAGGTGCGCACTGAAGCTTTCTTT

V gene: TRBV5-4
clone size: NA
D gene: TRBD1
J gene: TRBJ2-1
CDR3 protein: CASNPRTGLGEQFF
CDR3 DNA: TGTGCCAGCAACCCTAGGACAGGGTTAGGTGAGCAGTTCTTC

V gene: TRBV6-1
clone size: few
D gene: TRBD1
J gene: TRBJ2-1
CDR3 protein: CASSEWGQGWEFF
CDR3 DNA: TGTGCCAGCAGTGAATGGGGACAGGGGTGGGAGTTCTTC

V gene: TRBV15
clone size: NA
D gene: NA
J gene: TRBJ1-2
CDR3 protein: CATSRPPPAIKGYTF
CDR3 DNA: TGTGCCACCAGCAGACCCCCACCGGCCATTAAGGGCTACACCTTC

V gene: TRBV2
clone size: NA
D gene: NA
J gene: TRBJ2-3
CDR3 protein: CASSDSWGTARGDTQYF
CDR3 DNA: TGTGCCAGCAGTGACTCGTGGGGGACGGCCAGAGGAGATACGCAGTATTTT

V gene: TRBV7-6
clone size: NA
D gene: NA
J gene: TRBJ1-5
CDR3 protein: CASSLSGGNQPQHF
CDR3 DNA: TGTGCCAGCAGCTTAAGTGGGGGCAATCAGCCCCAGCATTTT

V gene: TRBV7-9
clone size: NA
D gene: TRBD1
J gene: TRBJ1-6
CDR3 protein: CASSLGGGRSYNSPLHF
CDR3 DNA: TGTGCCAGCAGCTTAGGAGGGGGCAGATCCTATAATTCACCCCTCCACTTT

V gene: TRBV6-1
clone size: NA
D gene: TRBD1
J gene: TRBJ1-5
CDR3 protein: CASSAGRTGEQPQHF
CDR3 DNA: TGTGCCAGCAGTGCCGGCCGAACAGGGGAACAGCCCCAGCATTTT

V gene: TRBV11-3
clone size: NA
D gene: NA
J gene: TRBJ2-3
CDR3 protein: CASSLGGVQLTDTQYF
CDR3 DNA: TGTGCCAGCAGCTTAGGAGGGGTACAGCTTACAGATACGCAGTATTTT

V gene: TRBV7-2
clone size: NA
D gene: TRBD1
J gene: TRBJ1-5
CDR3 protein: CASSLGWGTGASSNQPQHF
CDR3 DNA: TGTGCCAGCAGCCTAGGGTGGGGGACAGGGGCGTCTAGCAATCAGCCCCAGCATTTT

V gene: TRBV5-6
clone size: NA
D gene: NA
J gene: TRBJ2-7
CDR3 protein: CASSLNSGEQYF
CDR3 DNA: TGTGCCAGCAGCTTAAACTCTGGGGAGCAGTACTTC

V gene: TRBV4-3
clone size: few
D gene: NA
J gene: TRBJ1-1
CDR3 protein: CASSQEKAAGWTEAFF
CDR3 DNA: TGCGCCAGCAGCCAAGAAAAGGCGGCAGGGTGGACTGAAGCTTTCTTT

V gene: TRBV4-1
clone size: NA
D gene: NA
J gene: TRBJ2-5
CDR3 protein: CASSQDPVRNQETQYF
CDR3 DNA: TGCGCCAGCAGCCAAGACCCGGTCAGAAACCAAGAGACCCAGTACTTC

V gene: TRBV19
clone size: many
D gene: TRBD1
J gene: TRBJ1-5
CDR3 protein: CASYQGGNQPQHF
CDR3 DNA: TGTGCCAGTTATCAGGGGGGCAATCAGCCCCAGCATTTT

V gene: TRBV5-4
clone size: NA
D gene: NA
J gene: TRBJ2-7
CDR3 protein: CASSLEGHYYEQYF
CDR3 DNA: TGTGCCAGCAGCTTGGAGGGACACTACTACGAGCAGTACTTC

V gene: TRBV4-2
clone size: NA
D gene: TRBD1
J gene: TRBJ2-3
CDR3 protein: CASSQEGTGRGSTDTQYF
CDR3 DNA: TGTGCCAGCAGCCAAGAGGGGACAGGCCGCGGTAGCACAGATACGCAGTATTTT

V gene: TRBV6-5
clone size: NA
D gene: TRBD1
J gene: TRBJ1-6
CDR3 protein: CASTQLSGQGQPLHF
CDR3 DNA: TGTGCCAGCACCCAACTTTCGGGACAGGGGCAACCCCTCCACTTT

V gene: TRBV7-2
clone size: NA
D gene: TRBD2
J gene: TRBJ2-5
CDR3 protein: CASSSGGLVTETQYF
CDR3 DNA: TGTGCCAGCAGCTCCGGGGGACTAGTCACGGAGACCCAGTACTTC

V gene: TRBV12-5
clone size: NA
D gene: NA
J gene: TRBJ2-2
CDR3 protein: CASGLTPTGFDTGELFF
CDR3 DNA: TGTGCTAGTGGTTTGACTCCTACAGGGTTTGACACCGGGGAGCTGTTTTTT

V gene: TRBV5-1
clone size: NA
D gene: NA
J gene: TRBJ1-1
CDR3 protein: CASSLTGRTEAFF
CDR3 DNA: TGCGCCAGCAGCTTGACAGGGCGAACTGAAGCTTTCTTT

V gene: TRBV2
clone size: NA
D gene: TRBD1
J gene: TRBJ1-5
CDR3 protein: CASSATGRGSNQPQHF
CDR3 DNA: TGTGCCAGCAGCGCCACGGGCAGGGGGAGCAATCAGCCCCAGCATTTT

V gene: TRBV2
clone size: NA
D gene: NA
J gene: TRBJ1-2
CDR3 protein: CASFWGGEYGYTF
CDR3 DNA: TGTGCCAGCTTCTGGGGAGGGGAATATGGCTACACCTTC

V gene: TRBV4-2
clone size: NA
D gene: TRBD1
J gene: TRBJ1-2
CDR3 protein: CASSQGQSYGYTF
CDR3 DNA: TGTGCCAGCAGCCAGGGACAGAGCTATGGCTACACCTTC

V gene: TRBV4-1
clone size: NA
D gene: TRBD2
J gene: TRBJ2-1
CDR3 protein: CASSQGRGSYNEQFF
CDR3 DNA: TGCGCCAGCAGCCAAGGGCGCGGGAGCTACAATGAGCAGTTCTTC

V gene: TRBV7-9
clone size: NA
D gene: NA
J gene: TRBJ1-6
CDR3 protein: CASSLWDQNSPLHF
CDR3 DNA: TGTGCCAGCAGCCTATGGGATCAAAATTCACCCCTCCACTTT